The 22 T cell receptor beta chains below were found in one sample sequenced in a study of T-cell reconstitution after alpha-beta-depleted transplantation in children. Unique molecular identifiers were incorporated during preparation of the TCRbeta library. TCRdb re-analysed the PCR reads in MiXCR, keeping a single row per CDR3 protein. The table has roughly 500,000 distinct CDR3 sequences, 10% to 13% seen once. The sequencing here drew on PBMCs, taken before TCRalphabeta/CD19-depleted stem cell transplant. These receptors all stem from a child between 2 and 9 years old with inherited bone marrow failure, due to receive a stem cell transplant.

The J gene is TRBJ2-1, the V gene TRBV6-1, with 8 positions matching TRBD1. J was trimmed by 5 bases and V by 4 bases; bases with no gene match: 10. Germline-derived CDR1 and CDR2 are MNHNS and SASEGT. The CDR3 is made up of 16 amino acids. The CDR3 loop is CASSALRDRPHNEQFF. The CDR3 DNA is TGTGCCAGCAGTGCCCTCCGGGACAGGCCTCACAATGAGCAGTTCTTC.

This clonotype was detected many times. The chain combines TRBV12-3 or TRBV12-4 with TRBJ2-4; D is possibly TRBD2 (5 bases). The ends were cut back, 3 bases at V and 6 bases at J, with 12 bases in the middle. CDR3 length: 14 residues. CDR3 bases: TGTGCCAGCAGTTTCGCGGGCAGCTTAAACATTCAGTACTTC. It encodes CASSFAGSLNIQYF.

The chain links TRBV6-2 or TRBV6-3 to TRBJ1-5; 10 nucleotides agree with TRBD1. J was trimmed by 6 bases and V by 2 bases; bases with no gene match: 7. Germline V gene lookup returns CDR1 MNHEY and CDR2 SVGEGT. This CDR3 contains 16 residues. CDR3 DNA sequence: TGTGCCAGCAGTTACGGGCCGGGACAGGGGATTCAGCCCCAGCATTTT. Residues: CASSYGPGQGIQPQHF.

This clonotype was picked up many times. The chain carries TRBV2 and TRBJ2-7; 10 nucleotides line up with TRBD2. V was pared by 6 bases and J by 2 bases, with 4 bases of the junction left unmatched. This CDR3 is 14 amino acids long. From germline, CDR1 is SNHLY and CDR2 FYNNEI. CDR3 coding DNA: TGTGCCAGCAGCTACACTAGCGGGGCCTACGAGCAGTACTTC. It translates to CASSYTSGAYEQYF. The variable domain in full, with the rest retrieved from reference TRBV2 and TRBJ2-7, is EPEVTQTPSHQVTQMGQEVILRCVPISNHLYFYWYRQILGQKVEFLVSFYNNEISEKSEIFDDQFSVERPDGSNFTLKIRSTKLEDSAMYFCASSYTSGAYEQYFGPGTRLTVT.

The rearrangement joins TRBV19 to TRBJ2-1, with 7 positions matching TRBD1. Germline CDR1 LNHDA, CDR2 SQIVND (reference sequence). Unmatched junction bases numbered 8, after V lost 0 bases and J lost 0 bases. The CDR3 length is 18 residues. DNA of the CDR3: TGTGCCAGTAGTATAGATCCCCGGACAGGTAGCTCCTACAATGAGCAGTTCTTC. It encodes CASSIDPRTGSSYNEQFF.

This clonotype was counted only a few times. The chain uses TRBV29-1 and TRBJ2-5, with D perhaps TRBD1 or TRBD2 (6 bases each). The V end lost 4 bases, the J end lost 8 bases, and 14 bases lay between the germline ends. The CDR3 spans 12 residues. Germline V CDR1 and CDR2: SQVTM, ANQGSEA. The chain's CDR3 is CSVASGAETQYF. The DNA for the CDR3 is TGCAGCGTTGCCTCGGGGGCGGAAACCCAGTACTTC.

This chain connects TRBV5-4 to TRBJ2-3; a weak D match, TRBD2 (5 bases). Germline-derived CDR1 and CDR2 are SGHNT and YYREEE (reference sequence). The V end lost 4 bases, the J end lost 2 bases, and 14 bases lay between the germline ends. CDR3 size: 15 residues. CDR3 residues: CASSQRGSITDTQYF. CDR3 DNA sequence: TGTGCCAGCAGCCAACGGGGATCTATCACAGATACGCAGTATTTT.

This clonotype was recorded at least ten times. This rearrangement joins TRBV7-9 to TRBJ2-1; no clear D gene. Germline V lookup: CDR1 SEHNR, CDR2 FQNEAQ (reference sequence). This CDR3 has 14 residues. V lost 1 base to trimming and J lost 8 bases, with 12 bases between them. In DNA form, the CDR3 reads TGTGCCAGCAGCTTAGTTACGCCTCGGGATGAGCAGTTCTTC. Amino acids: CASSLVTPRDEQFF.

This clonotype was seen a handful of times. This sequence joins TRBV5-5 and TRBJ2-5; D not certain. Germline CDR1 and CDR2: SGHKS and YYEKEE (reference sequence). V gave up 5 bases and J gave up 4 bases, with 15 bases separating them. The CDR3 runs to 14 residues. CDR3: CASRGSDPRETQYF. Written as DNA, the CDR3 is TGTGCCAGCAGGGGTTCAGACCCACGAGAGACCCAGTACTTC.

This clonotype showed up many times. CDR3 DNA sequence: TGCAGTGCCCGGGGGGGACAGGTAGTCCAAGAGACCCAGTACTTC. Protein product: CSARGGQVVQETQYF. The gene calls are TRBV20-1 and TRBJ2-5; D may correspond to TRBD1 or TRBD2 (8 bases each). The germline V gene has CDR1 DFQATT and CDR2 SNEGSKA (reference sequence). V lost 6 bases, J lost 1 base, and 18 bases lay in between. There are 15 residues in the CDR3.

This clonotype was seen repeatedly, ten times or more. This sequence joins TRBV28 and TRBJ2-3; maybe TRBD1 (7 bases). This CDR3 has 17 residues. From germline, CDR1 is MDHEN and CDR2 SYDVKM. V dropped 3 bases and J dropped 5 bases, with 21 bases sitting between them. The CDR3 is CASSFLGGAGGQDTQYF. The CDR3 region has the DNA TGTGCCAGCAGTTTTCTCGGAGGGGCAGGGGGGCAAGATACGCAGTATTTT.

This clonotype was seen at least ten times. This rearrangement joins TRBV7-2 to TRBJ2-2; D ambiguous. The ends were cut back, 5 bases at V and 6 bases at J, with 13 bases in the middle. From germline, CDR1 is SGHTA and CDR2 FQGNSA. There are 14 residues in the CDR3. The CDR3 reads CASSPLKDPGELFF. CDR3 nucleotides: TGTGCCAGCAGCCCCCTGAAGGATCCCGGGGAGCTGTTTTTT.

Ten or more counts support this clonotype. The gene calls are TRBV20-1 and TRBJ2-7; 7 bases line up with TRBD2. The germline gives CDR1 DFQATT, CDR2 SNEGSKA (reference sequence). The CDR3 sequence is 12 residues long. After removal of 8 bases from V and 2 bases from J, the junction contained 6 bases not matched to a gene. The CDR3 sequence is CSTRSGAYEQYF. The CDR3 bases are TGCAGTACGCGCAGCGGGGCCTACGAGCAGTACTTC.

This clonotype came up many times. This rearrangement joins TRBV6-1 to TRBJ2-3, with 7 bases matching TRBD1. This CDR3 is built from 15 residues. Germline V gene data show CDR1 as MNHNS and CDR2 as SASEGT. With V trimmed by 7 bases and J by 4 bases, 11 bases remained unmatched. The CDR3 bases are TGTGCCAGCACCAAACAGGGGTGGGGGCCAGATACGCAGTATTTT. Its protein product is CASTKQGWGPDTQYF.

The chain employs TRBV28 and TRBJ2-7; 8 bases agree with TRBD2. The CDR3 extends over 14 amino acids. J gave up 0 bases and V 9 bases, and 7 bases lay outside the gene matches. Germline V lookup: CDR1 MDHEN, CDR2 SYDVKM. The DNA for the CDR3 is TGTGCCAGTTTCAAGCGGGAGAGCTCCTACGAGCAGTACTTC. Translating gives CASFKRESSYEQYF.

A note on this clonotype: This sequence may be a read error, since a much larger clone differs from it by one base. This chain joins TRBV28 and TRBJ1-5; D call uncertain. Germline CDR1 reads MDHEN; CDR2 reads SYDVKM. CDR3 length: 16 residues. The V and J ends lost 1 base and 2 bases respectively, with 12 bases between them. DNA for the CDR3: TGTGCCAGCAGTTTATTGGGCTTAAGTGGCAATCAGCCCCAGCATTTT. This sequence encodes CASSLLGLSGNQPQHF.

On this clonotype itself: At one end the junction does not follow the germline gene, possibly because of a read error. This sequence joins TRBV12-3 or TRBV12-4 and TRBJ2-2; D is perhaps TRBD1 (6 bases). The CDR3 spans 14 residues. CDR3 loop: CARSFTVTGGELFF. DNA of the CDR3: TGTGCCAGGAGTTTCACTGTGACAGGCGGAGAGCTGTTTTTT.

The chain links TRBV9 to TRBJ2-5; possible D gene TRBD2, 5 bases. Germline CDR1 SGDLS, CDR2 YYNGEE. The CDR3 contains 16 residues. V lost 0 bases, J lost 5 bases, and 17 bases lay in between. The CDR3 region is CASSVALVGADETQYF. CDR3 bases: TGTGCCAGCAGCGTAGCATTAGTGGGAGCGGATGAGACCCAGTACTTC.

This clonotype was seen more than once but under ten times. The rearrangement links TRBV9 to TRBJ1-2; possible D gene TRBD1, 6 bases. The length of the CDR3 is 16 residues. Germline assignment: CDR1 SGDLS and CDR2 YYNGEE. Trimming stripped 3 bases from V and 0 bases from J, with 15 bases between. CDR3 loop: CASSEGTRGANYGYTF. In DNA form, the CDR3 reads TGTGCCAGCAGCGAAGGTACCAGGGGTGCTAACTATGGCTACACCTTC.

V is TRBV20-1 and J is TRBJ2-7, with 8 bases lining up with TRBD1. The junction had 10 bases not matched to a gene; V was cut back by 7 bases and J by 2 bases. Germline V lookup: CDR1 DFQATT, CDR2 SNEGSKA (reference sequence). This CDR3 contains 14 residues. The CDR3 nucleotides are TGCAGTGGCGAAAACTTACAGGGGGCCTACGAGCAGTACTTC. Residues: CSGENLQGAYEQYF.

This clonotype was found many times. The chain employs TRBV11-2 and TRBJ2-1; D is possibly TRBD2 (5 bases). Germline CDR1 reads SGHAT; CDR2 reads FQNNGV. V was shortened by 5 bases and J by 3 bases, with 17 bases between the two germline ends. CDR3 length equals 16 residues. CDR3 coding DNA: TGTGCCAGCAGCAAACTAGGGCTAGCTGACTACAATGAGCAGTTCTTC. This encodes CASSKLGLADYNEQFF.

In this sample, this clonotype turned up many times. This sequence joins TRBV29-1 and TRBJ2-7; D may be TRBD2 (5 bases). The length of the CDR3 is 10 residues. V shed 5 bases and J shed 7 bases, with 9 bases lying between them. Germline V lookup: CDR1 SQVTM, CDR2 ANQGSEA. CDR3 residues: CSVWEREQYF. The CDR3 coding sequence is TGCAGCGTTTGGGAGCGGGAGCAGTACTTC.